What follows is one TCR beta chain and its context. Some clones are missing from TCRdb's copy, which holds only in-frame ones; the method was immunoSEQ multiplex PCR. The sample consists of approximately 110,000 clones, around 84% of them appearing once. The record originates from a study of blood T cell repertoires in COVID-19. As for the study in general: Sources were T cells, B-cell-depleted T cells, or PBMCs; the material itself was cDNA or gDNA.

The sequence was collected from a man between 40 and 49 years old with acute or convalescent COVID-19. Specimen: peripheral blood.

The CDR3 DNA is TGTGCCTGGAACCTAAAAGGGGAAATTCCCGGGCGAGCTTTCTTT. Translation: CAWNLKGEIPGRAFF. V is TRBV30 and J is TRBJ1-1; D perhaps matches TRBD1 (5 bases). Trimming removed 4 bases from V and 10 bases from J, with 25 bases in between. The CDR3 sequence is 15 residues long. The V gene's germline CDR1 is GTSNPN and CDR2 SVGIG (reference sequence).